Below are 21 T cell receptor beta chains sequenced from a single sample in a study of human T cells and chemical hapten exposure. As for time point: pre-sensitization, week 0. Noted treatment: therapeutic diphenylcyclopropenone sensitization with weekly scalp DPC. TCRdb passed the RACE reads through MiXCR, listing each CDR3 protein once. Of 270,000 or so distinct CDR3 sequences listed, approximately 8% are singletons. Here the sequenced sample was whole blood, taken in connection with sensitization to the hapten diphenylcyclopropenone (DPC). The source is a man aged 18 to 30 with alopecia areata. Some clones in this sample may be carry-over from other donors' samples.

The rearrangement joins TRBV5-4 to TRBJ2-1; the D gene could be TRBD1 or TRBD2 (5 bases each). The CDR3 has 14 amino acids. CDR1 SGHNT and CDR2 YYREEE come from the germline V gene (reference sequence). V dropped 4 bases and J dropped 5 bases, with 13 bases sitting between them. The CDR3 region has the DNA TGTGCCAGCAGCGGACGGGACGACGACAATGAGCAGTTCTTC. Protein: CASSGRDDDNEQFF.

This sequence joins TRBV7-9 and TRBJ1-1; TRBD1 aligns across 7 bases. CDR3 length equals 15 residues. Looked up from germline, CDR1 is SEHNR and CDR2 is FQNEAQ (reference sequence). V was clipped by 5 bases and J by 3 bases; unmatched bases: 9. CDR3 DNA sequence: TGTGCCAGCAGCGCACAGGACAGGTCATACACTGAAGCTTTCTTT. Translation: CASSAQDRSYTEAFF.

This clonotype has a count of ten or more. The CDR3 nucleotides read TGCGCCAGCAGCCAAGAAGGCGGTGGGTTCCAGAACACTGAAGCTTTCTTT. It encodes CASSQEGGGFQNTEAFF. The chain carries TRBV4-1 and TRBJ1-1; D call uncertain. Trimming cost V 0 bases and J 1 base, with 15 bases left between them. Germline V gives CDR1 MGHRA, CDR2 YSYEKL. The CDR3 has 17 residues.

Many counts were recorded for this clonotype. DNA for the CDR3: TGTGCCAGCAGCCCCTGGGCAGGGCCGAAACCACCCCTCCACTTT. Translating gives CASSPWAGPKPPLHF. J is TRBJ1-6 and V is TRBV3-1; perhaps TRBD1 as D (5 bases). Germline CDR1 is LGHDT and CDR2 is YNNKEL (reference sequence). V dropped 4 bases and J dropped 11 bases, with 18 bases sitting between them. The CDR3 is made up of 15 amino acids.

The V call is TRBV28, the J call TRBJ1-5, with 8 bases identical to TRBD1. The CDR3 consists of 12 residues. V lost 10 bases, J lost 6 bases, and 5 bases stayed unmatched. CDR1 is MDHEN and CDR2 is SYDVKM in the germline V gene. CDR3 bases: TGTGCCATAACAGGGGGTGGTCAGCCCCAGCATTTT. This sequence encodes CAITGGGQPQHF.

This clonotype appeared a few times. The V and J genes are TRBV7-6 and TRBJ2-5; possible D gene TRBD2, 5 bases. CDR1 is SGHVS, CDR2 FNYEAQ, per germline. Trimming pared 4 bases from V and 2 bases from J, leaving 14 bases between. This CDR3 has 15 amino acids. CDR3 residues: CASSSPRGGQETQYF. DNA of the CDR3: TGTGCCAGCAGCTCCCCCCGAGGCGGGCAAGAGACCCAGTACTTC.

This clonotype came up a few times. The chain carries TRBV4-3 and TRBJ2-7, with D possibly matching TRBD1 (5 bases). Trimming cost V 1 base and J 3 bases, with 13 bases left between them. Per the germline V gene, CDR1 is LGHNA and CDR2 is YSLEER. The CDR3 covers 15 residues. CDR3 bases: TGCGCCAGCAGCCAAGCTTCGACAGACTTCTACGAGCAGTACTTC. Translating gives CASSQASTDFYEQYF.

The table lists this clonotype with a count of one. This sequence joins TRBV7-2 and TRBJ2-5; D unresolved. Trimming shortened V by 4 bases and J by 5 bases, and 17 bases separated the two germline ends. CDR3 length: 15 residues. Germline CDR1 is SGHTA and CDR2 is FQGNSA. This CDR3 is CASSSRPDGPETQYF. The CDR3 bases are TGTGCCAGCAGCTCCAGACCGGACGGTCCGGAGACCCAGTACTTC.

This clonotype was found many times. This chain connects TRBV7-2 to TRBJ1-3; D is unclear. The CDR3 is 14 residues long. V was clipped by 3 bases and J by 2 bases, with 8 bases between them. Germline CDR1 SGHTA, CDR2 FQGNSA. CDR3 sequence: CASSFVTPGNTIYF. The CDR3 nucleotides are TGTGCCAGCAGCTTCGTGACTCCTGGAAACACCATATATTTT.

The chain recombines TRBV20-1 with TRBJ1-6; TRBD1 agrees at 7 bases. V shed 3 bases, J shed 10 bases, and the junction held 9 bases outside the gene matches. Germline V gives CDR1 DFQATT, CDR2 SNEGSKA (reference sequence). The CDR3 length is 14 residues. CDR3 protein: CSASRPGGGSPLHF. CDR3 coding DNA: TGCAGTGCTAGCCGTCCAGGGGGTGGATCACCCCTCCACTTT.

The J gene is TRBJ1-2, the V gene TRBV6-5; D possibly corresponds to TRBD1 (6 bases). In germline, CDR1 is MNHEY, CDR2 SVGAGI. Trimming pared 7 bases from V and 8 bases from J, leaving 20 bases between. The CDR3 loop spans 14 amino acids. This CDR3 reads CASTDYREGRGYTF. For the CDR3, the DNA is TGTGCCAGCACCGACTACAGGGAGGGACGCGGCTACACCTTC.

The J gene is TRBJ2-3, the V gene TRBV7-2; the D is unclear. This CDR3 region has 15 residues. V lost 1 base to trimming and J lost 2 bases, with 10 bases between them. Per the germline V gene, CDR1 is SGHTA and CDR2 is FQGNSA. CDR3 DNA sequence: TGTGCCAGCAGCTTAGGTCGGGTCCCCACAGATACGCAGTATTTT. This encodes CASSLGRVPTDTQYF.

The rearrangement links TRBV5-1 to TRBJ2-3; 8 bases are shared with TRBD2. This CDR3 region has 15 residues. Germline CDR1 reads SGHRS; CDR2 reads YFSETQ. V shed 3 bases, J shed 5 bases, and the junction held 8 bases outside the gene matches. The CDR3 sequence: CASSWSGTREDTQYF. CDR3 nucleotides: TGCGCCAGCAGCTGGTCCGGGACTAGGGAAGATACGCAGTATTTT.

This chain joins TRBV2 and TRBJ2-1; the D is unclear. Germline assignment: CDR1 SNHLY and CDR2 FYNNEI. This CDR3 region has 13 residues. V lost 4 bases, J lost 5 bases, and 9 bases lay in between. The CDR3 DNA reads as TGTGCCAGCAGTGCCCGGGCCAACAATGAGCAGTTCTTC. It codes for CASSARANNEQFF.

This clonotype was counted between two and nine times. V gene TRBV20-1 combines with J gene TRBJ1-4; tentative D call: TRBD1 (5 bases). The CDR3 is 13 amino acids. Trimming removed 2 bases from V and 8 bases from J, with 12 bases in between. Germline V gene sequence: CDR1 DFQATT, CDR2 SNEGSKA (reference sequence). The CDR3 loop reads CSARIRAWEKLFF. CDR3 in DNA: TGCAGTGCTAGAATCAGGGCCTGGGAAAAACTGTTTTTT.

The chain carries TRBV4-2 and TRBJ2-1; 14 bases are shared with TRBD2. The germline V gene encodes CDR1 LGHNA and CDR2 YNFKEQ. J lost 5 bases, V lost 4 bases, and 4 bases had no gene match. CDR3 length: 16 residues. CDR3 loop: CASSRGLAGAHNEQFF. Here the CDR3 DNA reads TGTGCCAGCAGCCGGGGACTAGCGGGGGCACACAATGAGCAGTTCTTC.

The rearrangement joins TRBV7-9 to TRBJ2-3; TRBD1 matches at 7 bases. Germline V gene data show CDR1 as SEHNR and CDR2 as FQNEAQ (reference sequence). This CDR3 contains 21 residues. V shed 4 bases and J 2 bases; nucleotides not matched to a gene: 24. CDR3 residues: CASSSTPGQSTRSGVTDTQYF. The CDR3 nucleotides read TGTGCCAGCAGCTCGACACCGGGACAGAGTACCCGTTCCGGTGTCACAGATACGCAGTATTTT. The entire variable domain, with the rest obtained from reference TRBV7-9 and TRBJ2-3, is as follows: DTGVSQNPRHKITKRGQNVTFRCDPISEHNRLYWYRQTLGQGPEFLTYFQNEAQLEKSRLLSDRFSAERPKGSFSTLEIQRTEQGDSAMYLCASSSTPGQSTRSGVTDTQYFGPGTRLTVL.

The sample holds a few counts of this clonotype. The rearrangement joins TRBV5-1 to TRBJ1-6; maybe TRBD1 (5 bases). CDR3 length: 15 amino acids. Germline V gene lookup returns CDR1 SGHRS and CDR2 YFSETQ. Trimming removed 1 base at V and 7 bases at J, with 12 bases between. The CDR3 here is CASSLSSQENSPLHF. The DNA for the CDR3 is TGCGCCAGCAGCTTGTCTTCACAGGAGAATTCACCCCTCCACTTT.

This clonotype was detected only a few times. CDR3 nucleotide sequence: TGCGCCAGCAGCCAAGAATCGCAGACCTCCTATGGCTACACCTTC. This codes for CASSQESQTSYGYTF. The chain has TRBV4-3 and TRBJ1-2, with D hard to call. This CDR3 spans 15 amino acids. V was pared by 0 bases and J by 4 bases, with 12 bases between. Germline V gene lookup returns CDR1 LGHNA and CDR2 YSLEER.

This clonotype was seen more than once but under ten times. The chain combines TRBV9 with TRBJ1-1, with a tentative D call TRBD1 (5 bases). Trimming removed 0 bases at V and 5 bases at J, with 8 bases between. In germline, CDR1 is SGDLS, CDR2 YYNGEE. This CDR3 has 13 amino acids. This CDR3 reads CASSVVGETEAFF. The DNA of the CDR3 is TGTGCCAGCAGCGTAGTGGGGGAGACTGAAGCTTTCTTT. Full variable domain (rest looked up from reference TRBV9 and TRBJ1-1): DSGVTQTPKHLITATGQRVTLRCSPRSGDLSVYWYQQSLDQGLQFLIQYYNGEERAKGNILERFSAQQFPDLHSELNLSSLELGDSALYFCASSVVGETEAFFGQGTRLTVV.

This chain connects TRBV20-1 to TRBJ2-2; the D is unclear. Germline CDR1 DFQATT, CDR2 SNEGSKA (reference sequence). The CDR3 is 13 residues long. The V gene lost 4 bases and the J gene lost 5 bases, with 11 bases spanning the gap. CDR3 loop: CSATEALTGELFF. CDR3 DNA sequence: TGCAGTGCTACAGAAGCGTTGACCGGGGAGCTGTTTTTT.